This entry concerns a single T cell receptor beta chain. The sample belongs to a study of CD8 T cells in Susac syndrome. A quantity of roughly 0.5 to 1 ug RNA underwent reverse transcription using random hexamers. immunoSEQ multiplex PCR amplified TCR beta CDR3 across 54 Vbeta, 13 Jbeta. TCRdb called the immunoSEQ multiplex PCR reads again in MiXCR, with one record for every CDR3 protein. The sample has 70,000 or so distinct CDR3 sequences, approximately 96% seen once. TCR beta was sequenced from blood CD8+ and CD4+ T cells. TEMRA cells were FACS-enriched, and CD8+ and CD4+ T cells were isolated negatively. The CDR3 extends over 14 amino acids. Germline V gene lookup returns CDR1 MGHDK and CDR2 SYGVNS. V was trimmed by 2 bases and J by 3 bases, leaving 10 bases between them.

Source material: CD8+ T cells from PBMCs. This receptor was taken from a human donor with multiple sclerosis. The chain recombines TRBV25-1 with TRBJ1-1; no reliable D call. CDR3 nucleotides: TGTGCCAGCAGTGAAGGCGGGCAGTACACTGAAGCTTTCTTT. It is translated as CASSEGGQYTEAFF.